These 3 T cell receptor beta chains originate from one sample sequenced in a study of shared clonotypes between healthy human individuals. Terminally differentiated effector memory CD45RA+ cells were excluded from the naive CD8 cells, which were CD45RO-negative and positively selected for CCR7. Repertoires were generated with immunoSEQ multiplex PCR, while TCRdb's copy carries only in-frame clones and drops some. The table includes about 610,000 clones, 96% detected once. The sample consisted of naive CD8+ T cells sorted from blood. These receptors originate from a woman younger than 45 in good health.

The rearrangement joins TRBV19 to TRBJ2-2; D unclear. CDR1 is LNHDA, CDR2 SQIVND, per germline (reference sequence). V lost 3 bases, J lost 1 base, and 6 bases lay in between. The CDR3 spans 14 residues. The CDR3 region is CASSILGNTGELFF. The CDR3 coding sequence is TGTGCCAGTAGTATCCTGGGGAACACCGGGGAGCTGTTTTTT.

CDR3 DNA sequence: TGTGCCAGTGGGGAAGACAGGGCCAGTCATGGCTACACCTTC. This encodes CASGEDRASHGYTF. The chain uses TRBV28 and TRBJ1-2, with 7 nucleotides matching TRBD1. CDR1 MDHEN and CDR2 SYDVKM come from the germline V gene. The CDR3 is made up of 14 amino acids. With V trimmed by 9 bases and J by 6 bases, 13 bases remained unmatched.

The rearrangement uses TRBV27 and TRBJ2-7, with D uncertain. This CDR3 comprises 15 residues. Trimming shortened V by 0 bases and J by 0 bases, and 9 bases separated the two germline ends. The germline gives CDR1 MNHEY, CDR2 SMNVEV (reference sequence). The CDR3 bases are TGTGCCAGCAGTTTATCCTTCGGTTCCTCCTACGAGCAGTACTTC. Its protein is CASSLSFGSSYEQYF.